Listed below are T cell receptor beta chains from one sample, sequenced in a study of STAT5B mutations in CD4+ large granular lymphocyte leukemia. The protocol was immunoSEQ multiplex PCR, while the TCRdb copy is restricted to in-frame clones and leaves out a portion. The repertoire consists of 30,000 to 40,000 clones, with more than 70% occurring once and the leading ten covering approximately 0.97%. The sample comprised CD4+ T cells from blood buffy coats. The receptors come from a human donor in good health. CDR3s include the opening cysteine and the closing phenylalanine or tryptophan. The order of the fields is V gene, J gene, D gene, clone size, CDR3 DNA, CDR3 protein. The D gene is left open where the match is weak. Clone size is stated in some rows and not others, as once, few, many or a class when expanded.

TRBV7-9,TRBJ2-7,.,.,TGTGCCAGCAGCTCCGACACCTACGAGCAGTACTTC,CASSSDTYEQYF
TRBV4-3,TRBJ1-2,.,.,TGCGCCAGCAGCCAAGATTTCGGGGACCCCCGGGGATATGGCTACACCTTC,CASSQDFGDPRGYGYTF
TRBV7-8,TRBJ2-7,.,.,TGTGCCAGCAGCTTAGCGGCGGATTTTGGGGTCCCCCTACGAGCCCAGTACTTC,CASSLAADFGVPLRAQYF
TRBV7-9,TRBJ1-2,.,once,TGTGCCAGCAGCTTCCTCGGACCGTTAAGCTATGGCTACACCTTC,CASSFLGPLSYGYTF
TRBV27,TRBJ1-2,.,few,TGTGCCAGCAGGGTCACGAGCAAGACCTGGGGAGGCTACACCTTC,CASRVTSKTWGGYTF
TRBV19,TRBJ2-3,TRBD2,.,TGTGCCAGTAGTCAGAAGGCGGGGGGGTACACAGATACGCAGTATTTT,CASSQKAGGYTDTQYF
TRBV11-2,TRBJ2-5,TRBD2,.,TGTGCCAGCAGCACTAGAGGGAGGGCGCCCCAGTACTTC,CASSTRGRAPQYF
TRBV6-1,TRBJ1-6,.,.,TGTGCCACCCTAGGGAGGGGGGATTCACCCCTCCACTTT,CATLGRGDSPLHF
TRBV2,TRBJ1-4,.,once,TGTGCCAGCAGCGCATATTTAACTAATGAAAAACTGTTTTTT,CASSAYLTNEKLFF
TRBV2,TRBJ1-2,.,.,TGTGCCAGCCGCACTCGCTATGGCTACACCTTC,CASRTRYGYTF
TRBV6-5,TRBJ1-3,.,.,TGTGCCAGCAGTTACTCGATTGGGGTCTCTGGAAACACCATATATTTT,CASSYSIGVSGNTIYF
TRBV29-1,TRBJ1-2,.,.,TGCAGCGTTGAGCCCCTCCCGGGGCCTACTAACTATGGCTACACCTTC,CSVEPLPGPTNYGYTF
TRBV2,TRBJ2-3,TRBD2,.,TGTGCCAGCACCCGGGAGGGTAGCGGGACCTTATGGTATTTT,CASTREGSGTLWYF
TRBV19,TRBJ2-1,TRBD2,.,TGTGCCAGTAGTATCGTGAGGCGGGGGAACAATGAGCAGTTCTTC,CASSIVRRGNNEQFF
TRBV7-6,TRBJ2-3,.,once,TGTGCCAGCAGCTTAGGAAATAGCGGAAGCACAGATACGCAGTATTTT,CASSLGNSGSTDTQYF
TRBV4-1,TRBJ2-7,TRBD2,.,TGCGCCAGCAGCCAAGGGACTAGCGGGAGTACCTACGAGCAGTACTTC,CASSQGTSGSTYEQYF
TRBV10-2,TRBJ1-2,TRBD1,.,TGCGCCAGCCGGGACAGGGGGCGTTTGGGGGGCTACACCTTC,CASRDRGRLGGYTF
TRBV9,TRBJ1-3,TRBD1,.,TGTGCCAGCAGCGAGACTCCGGGACAGGGCTTTCCTGGAAACACCATATATTTT,CASSETPGQGFPGNTIYF
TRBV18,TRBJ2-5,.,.,TGTGCCAGCTCACCACCACCCCGACAAGAGACCCAGTACTTC,CASSPPPRQETQYF
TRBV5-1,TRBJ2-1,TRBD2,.,TGCGCCAGCAGCCTCGACGGGACTAGCGGGAGTAGGCAGTTCTTC,CASSLDGTSGSRQFF
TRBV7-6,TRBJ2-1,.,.,TGTGCCAGCAGCTTAGCGGCCGGCAATGAGCAGTTCTTC,CASSLAAGNEQFF
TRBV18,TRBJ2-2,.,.,TGTGCCAGCTCACCGACGACAAGAGCCGGCACCGGGGAGCTGTTTTTT,CASSPTTRAGTGELFF
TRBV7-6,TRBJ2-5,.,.,TGTGCCAGCAGCTTGCGGGCCCGGGAGACCCAGTACTTC,CASSLRARETQYF
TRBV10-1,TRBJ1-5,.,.,TGCGCCAGCAGTGAATCCCCCAATCAGCCCCAGCATTTT,CASSESPNQPQHF
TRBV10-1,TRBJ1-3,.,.,TGCGCCAGAAGAGACCCTGCCCCTGACACCATATATTTT,CARRDPAPDTIYF
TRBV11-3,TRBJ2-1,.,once,TGTGCCAGCAGCTTAGATCAGGAGTCGGAGCAGTTCTTC,CASSLDQESEQFF
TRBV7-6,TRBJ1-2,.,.,TGTGCCAGCAGCCCCGCCCCAGGGAGTACGGACTATGGCTACACCTTC,CASSPAPGSTDYGYTF
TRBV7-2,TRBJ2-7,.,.,TGTGCCAGCAGCCTGGGGGTAGTGACAGGTTACGAGCAGTACTTC,CASSLGVVTGYEQYF
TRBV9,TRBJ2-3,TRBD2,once,TGTGCCAGCAGCGTACTAGCGGGAACAGATACGCAGTATTTT,CASSVLAGTDTQYF
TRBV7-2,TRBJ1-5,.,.,TGTGCCAGCAGCTTGGATCCGGGACGGATCAATCAGCCCCAGCATTTT,CASSLDPGRINQPQHF
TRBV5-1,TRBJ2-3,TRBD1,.,TGCGCCAGCAGCCCCGACAGGGGCGTAGATACGCAGTATTTT,CASSPDRGVDTQYF
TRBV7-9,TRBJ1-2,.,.,TGTGCCAGCAGCTTAGGAGACAGCTCCTATGGCTACACCTTC,CASSLGDSSYGYTF
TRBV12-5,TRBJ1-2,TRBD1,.,TGTGCTAGTGGTTTGCTTATGACAGGGAAAAATGGCTACACCTTC,CASGLLMTGKNGYTF
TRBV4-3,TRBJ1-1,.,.,TGCGCCAGCAGCCAAGATTTCCCCTCGCGGGAAGCTTTCTTT,CASSQDFPSREAFF
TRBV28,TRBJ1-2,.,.,TGTGCCAGCAGTTCTTGGCGCGCGGCCCTCGGCTATGGCTACACCTTC,CASSSWRAALGYGYTF
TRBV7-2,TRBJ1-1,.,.,TGTGCCAGCAGCTTATCTGGGGGTGGAGGTGCTTTCTTT,CASSLSGGGGAFF
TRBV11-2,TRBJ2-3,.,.,TGTGCCAGCAGCTCGTGGGGGGATACGCAGTATTTT,CASSSWGDTQYF
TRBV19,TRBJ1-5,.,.,TGTGCCAGCGCGGGGGGGAGCAATCAGCCCCAGCATTTT,CASAGGSNQPQHF
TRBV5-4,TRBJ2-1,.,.,TGTGCCAGCAGCTTGGCCGGCCGGGGCGCTCACAATGAGCAGTTCTTC,CASSLAGRGAHNEQFF
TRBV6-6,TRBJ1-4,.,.,TGTGCCAGCAGTATGGGACCTGTGAACGAAAAACTGTTTTTT,CASSMGPVNEKLFF
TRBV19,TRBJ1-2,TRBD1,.,TGTGCCAGTACCCCGACAGGGCTGGGCTCTCGTGGCTACACCTTC,CASTPTGLGSRGYTF
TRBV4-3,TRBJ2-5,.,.,TGCGCCAGCAGCCAAGATATACGTGGAGAGACCCAGTACTTC,CASSQDIRGETQYF
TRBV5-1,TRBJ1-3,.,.,TGCGCCAGCAGCGCCGACACTGGAAACACCATATATTTT,CASSADTGNTIYF
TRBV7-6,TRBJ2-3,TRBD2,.,TGTGCCAGCAGCCAGCGGGGGGCGGGATGGTTTACAGATACGCAGTATTTT,CASSQRGAGWFTDTQYF
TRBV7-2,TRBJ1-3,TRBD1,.,TGTGCCAGCAGCTTAGAACCACAGGGGAGAAACACCATATATTTT,CASSLEPQGRNTIYF
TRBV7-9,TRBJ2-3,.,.,TGTGCCAGCAGCTCCTCCACAGATACGCAGTATTTT,CASSSSTDTQYF
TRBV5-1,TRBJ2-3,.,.,TGCGCCAGCAGCTTTCCGGGACTTGGCACAGATACGCAGTATTTT,CASSFPGLGTDTQYF
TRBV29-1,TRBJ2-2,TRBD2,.,TGCAGCGTTGAAGATTGGGTTAGCGGGAACGCCGGGGAGCTGTTTTTT,CSVEDWVSGNAGELFF